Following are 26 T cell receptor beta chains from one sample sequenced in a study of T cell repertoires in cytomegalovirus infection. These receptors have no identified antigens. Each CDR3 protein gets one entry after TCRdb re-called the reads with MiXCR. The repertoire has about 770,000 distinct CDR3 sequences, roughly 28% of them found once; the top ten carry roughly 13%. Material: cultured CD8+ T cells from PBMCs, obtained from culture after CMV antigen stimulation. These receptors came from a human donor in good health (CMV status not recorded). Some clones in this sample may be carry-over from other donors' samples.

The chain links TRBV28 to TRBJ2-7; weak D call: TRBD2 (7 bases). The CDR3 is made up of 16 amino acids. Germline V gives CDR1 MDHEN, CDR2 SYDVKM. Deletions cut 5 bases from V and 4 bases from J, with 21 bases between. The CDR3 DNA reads TGTGCCAGCAGTCCCTCGCGAGGGGGGGCCCCATACGAGCAGTACGTC. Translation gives CASSPSRGGAPYEQYV.

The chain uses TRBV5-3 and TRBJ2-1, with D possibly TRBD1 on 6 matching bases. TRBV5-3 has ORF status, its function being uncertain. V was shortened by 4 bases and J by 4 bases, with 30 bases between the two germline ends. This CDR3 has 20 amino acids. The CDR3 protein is CARSQCRDRLLGYGYNEQFF. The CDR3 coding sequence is TGTGCCAGAAGCCAATGCCGAGACAGGTTGCTTGGCTATGGTTACAATGAGCAGTTCTTC.

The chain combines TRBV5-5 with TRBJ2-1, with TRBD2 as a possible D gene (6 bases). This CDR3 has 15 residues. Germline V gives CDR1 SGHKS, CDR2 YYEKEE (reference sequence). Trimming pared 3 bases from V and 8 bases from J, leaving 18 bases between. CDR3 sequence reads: CASSWRDGQIDEQFF. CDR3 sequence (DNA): TGTGCCAGCAGCTGGAGGGACGGGCAAATCGATGAGCAGTTCTTC.

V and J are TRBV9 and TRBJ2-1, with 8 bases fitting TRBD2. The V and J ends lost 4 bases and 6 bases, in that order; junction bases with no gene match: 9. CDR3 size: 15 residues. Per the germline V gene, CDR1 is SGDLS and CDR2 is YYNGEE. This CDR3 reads CASSYTSGRSNEQFF. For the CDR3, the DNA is TGTGCCAGCAGCTATACTAGCGGCCGGAGCAATGAGCAGTTCTTC.

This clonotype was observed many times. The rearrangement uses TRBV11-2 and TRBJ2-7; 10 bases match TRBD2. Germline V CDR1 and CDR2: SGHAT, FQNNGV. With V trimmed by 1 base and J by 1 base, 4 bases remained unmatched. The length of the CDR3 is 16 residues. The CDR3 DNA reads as TGTGCCAGCAGCTTAGCTGCTAGCGGGGGATCCTACGAGCAGTACGTC. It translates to CASSLAASGGSYEQYV.

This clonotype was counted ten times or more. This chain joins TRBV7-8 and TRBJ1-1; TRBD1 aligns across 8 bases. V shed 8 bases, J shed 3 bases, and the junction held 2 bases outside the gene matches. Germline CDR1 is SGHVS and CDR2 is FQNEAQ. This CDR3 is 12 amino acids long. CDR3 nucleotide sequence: TGTGCCAGCGGACAGGGATACACTGAAGCTTTCTTT. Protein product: CASGQGYTEAFF.

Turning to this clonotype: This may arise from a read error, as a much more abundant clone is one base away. CDR3 DNA sequence: TGTGCCAACAGCCTCCTGGCAGCACCCAATAGGTACGAGCAGTACTTC. It codes for CANSLLAAPNRYEQYF. V is TRBV7-2 and J is TRBJ2-7; D unresolved. Germline CDR1 and CDR2: SGHTA and FQGNSA. The CDR3 has 16 amino acids.

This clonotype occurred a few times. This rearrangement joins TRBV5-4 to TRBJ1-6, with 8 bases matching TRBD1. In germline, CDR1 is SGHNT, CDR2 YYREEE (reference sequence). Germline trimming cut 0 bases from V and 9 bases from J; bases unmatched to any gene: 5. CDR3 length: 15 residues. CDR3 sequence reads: CASSLDRGGGSPLHF. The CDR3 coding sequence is TGTGCCAGCAGCTTGGACAGGGGGGGAGGTTCACCCCTCCACTTT.

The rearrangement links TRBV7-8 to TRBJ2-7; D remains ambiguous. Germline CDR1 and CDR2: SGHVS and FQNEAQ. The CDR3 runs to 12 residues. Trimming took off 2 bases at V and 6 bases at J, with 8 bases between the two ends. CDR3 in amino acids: CASSLTFSEQYF. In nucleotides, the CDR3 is TGTGCCAGCAGCTTAACGTTCAGCGAGCAGTACTTC.

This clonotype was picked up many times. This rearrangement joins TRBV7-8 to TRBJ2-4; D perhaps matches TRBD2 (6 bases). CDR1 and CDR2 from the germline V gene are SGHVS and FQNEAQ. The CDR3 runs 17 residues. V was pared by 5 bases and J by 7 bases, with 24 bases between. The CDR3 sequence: CASSPKKAGPQRNIQYF. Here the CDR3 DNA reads TGTGCCAGCAGCCCTAAAAAGGCGGGACCTCAAAGGAACATTCAGTACTTC.

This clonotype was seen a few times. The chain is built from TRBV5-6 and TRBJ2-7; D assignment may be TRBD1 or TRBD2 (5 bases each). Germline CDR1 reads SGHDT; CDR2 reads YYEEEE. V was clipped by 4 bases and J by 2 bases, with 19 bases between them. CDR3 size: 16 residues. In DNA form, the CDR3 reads TGTGCCAGCAGCACCATACCGGGACGTCCCCCCTACGAGCAGTACGTC. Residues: CASSTIPGRPPYEQYV.

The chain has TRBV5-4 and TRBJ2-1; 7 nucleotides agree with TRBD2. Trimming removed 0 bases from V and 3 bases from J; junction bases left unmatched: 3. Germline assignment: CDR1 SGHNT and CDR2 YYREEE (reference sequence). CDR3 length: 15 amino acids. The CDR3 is CASSLGSGDYNEQFF. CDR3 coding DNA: TGTGCCAGCAGCTTGGGGAGCGGGGACTACAATGAGCAGTTCTTC.

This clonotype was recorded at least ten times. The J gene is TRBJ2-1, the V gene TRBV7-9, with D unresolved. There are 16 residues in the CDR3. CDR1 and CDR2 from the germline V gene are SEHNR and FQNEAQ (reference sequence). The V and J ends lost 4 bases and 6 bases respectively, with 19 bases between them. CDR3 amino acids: CASSSIYDRPSNEQFF. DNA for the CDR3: TGTGCCAGCAGCTCCATATACGATCGCCCCTCCAATGAGCAGTTCTTC.

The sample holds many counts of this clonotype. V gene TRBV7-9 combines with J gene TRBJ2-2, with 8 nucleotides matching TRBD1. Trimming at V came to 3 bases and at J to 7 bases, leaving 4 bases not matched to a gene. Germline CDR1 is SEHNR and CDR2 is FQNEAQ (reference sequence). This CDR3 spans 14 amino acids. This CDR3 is CASSFQGAIGELFF. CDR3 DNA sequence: TGTGCCAGCAGCTTCCAGGGGGCAATCGGGGAGCTGTTTTTT.

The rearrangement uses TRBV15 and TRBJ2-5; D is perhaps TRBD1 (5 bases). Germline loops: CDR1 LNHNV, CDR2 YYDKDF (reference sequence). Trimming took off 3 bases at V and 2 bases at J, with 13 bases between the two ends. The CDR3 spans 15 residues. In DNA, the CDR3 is TGTGCCACCAGCAGTGGGGCGGCAGCTCAAGAGACCCAGTACTTC. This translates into CATSSGAAAQETQYF. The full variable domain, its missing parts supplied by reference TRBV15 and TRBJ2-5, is DAMVIQNPRYQVTQFGKPVTLSCSQTLNHNVMYWYQQKSSQAPKLLFHYYDKDFNNEADTPDNFQSRRPNTSFCFLDIRSPGLGDTAMYLCATSSGAAAQETQYFGPGTRLLVL.

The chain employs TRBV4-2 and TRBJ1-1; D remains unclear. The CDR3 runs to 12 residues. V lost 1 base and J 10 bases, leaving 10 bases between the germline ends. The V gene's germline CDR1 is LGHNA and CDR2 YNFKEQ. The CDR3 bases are TGTGCCAGCAGCCAAGTGGCCGGGGTAGCTTTCTTT. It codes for CASSQVAGVAFF.

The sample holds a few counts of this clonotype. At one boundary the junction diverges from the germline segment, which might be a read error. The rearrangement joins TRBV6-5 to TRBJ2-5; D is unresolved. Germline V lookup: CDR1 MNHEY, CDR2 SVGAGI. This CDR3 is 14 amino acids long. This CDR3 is CASSYLAEQETQCF. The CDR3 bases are TGTGCCAGTAGTTACTTGGCCGAGCAAGAGACCCAGTGCTTC.

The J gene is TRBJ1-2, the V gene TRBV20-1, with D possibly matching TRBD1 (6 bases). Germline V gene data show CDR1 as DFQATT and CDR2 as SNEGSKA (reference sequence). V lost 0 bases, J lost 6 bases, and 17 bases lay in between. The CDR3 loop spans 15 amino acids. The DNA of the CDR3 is TGCAGTGCTAGAGATAAGGGCAGGGGATTCGATGGCTACACCTTC. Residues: CSARDKGRGFDGYTF.

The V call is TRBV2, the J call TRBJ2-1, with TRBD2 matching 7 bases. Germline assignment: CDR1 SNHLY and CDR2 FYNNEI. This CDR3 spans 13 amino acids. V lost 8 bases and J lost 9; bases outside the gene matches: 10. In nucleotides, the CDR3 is TGTGCCAGCGCCGTACGGGGGGAGGGTGAGCAGTTCTTC. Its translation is CASAVRGEGEQFF.

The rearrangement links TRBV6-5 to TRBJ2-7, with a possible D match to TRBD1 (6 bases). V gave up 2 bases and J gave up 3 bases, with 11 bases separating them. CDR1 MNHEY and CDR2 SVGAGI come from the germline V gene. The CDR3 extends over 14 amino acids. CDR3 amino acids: CASSYQGHSYEQYF. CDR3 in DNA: TGTGCCAGCAGTTACCAGGGACATAGCTACGAGCAGTACTTC.

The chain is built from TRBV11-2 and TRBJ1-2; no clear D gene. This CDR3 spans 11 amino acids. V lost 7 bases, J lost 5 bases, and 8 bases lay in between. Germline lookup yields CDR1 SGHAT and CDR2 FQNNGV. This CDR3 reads CASTSSYGYTF. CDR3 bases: TGTGCCAGCACCAGCTCATATGGCTACACCTTC.

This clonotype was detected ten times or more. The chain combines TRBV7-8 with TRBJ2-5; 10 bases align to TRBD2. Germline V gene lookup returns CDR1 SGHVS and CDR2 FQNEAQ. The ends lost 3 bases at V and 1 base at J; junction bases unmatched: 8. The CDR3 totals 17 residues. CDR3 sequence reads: CASSFRKRGGLQETQYF. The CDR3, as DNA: TGTGCCAGCAGCTTTAGGAAGCGGGGGGGCCTCCAAGAGACCCAGTACTTC.

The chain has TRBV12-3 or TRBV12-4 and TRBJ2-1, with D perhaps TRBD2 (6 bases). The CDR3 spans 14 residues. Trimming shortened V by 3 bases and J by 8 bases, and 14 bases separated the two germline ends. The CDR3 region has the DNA TGTGCCAGCAGTTTTAACCCCGGAGGGTATGAGCAGTTCTTC. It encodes CASSFNPGGYEQFF.

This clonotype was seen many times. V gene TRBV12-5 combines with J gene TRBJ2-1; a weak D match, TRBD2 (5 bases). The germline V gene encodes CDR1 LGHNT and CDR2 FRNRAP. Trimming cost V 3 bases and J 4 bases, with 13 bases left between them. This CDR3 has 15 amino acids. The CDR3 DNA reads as TGTGCTAGTGGTTTAGGACTGGGAGATTACAATGAGCAGTTCTTC. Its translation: CASGLGLGDYNEQFF. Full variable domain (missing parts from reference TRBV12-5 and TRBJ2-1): DARVTQTPRHKVTEMGQEVTMRCQPILGHNTVFWYRQTMMQGLELLAYFRNRAPLDDSGMPKDRFSAEMPDATLATLKIQPSEPRDSAVYFCASGLGLGDYNEQFFGPGTRLTVL.

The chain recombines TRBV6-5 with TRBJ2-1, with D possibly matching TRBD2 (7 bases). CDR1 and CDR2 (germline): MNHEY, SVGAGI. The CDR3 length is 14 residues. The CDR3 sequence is CATGWRGGYNEQFF. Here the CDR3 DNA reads TGTGCTACTGGGTGGAGGGGGGGATACAATGAGCAGTTCTTC.

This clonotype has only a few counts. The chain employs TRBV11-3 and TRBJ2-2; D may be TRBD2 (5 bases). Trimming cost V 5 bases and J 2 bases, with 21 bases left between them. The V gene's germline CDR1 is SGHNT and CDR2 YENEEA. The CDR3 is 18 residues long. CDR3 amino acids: CASSQSARQGSNTGELFF. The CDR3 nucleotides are TGTGCCAGCAGCCAGAGCGCCAGACAAGGGAGCAACACCGGGGAGCTGTTTTTT.